This T cell receptor beta chain is drawn from a study of T cell repertoires in cytomegalovirus infection. From the reads, TCRdb called clonotypes with MiXCR, one entry per CDR3 protein. The sample lists roughly 630,000 distinct CDR3 sequences; less than 25% were seen once. This CDR3 is 15 amino acids long. In germline, CDR1 is SGHVS, CDR2 FNYEAQ. As for this clonotype: What it binds is not known. A read error may explain this, as a much larger clone is one base away.

Overall study results and limits: HLA-C-restricted TCR beta clonotypes specific for CMV led the ex vivo response.

The sequenced sample was CD8+ T cells from PBMCs. This receptor was identified in a human donor in good health (CMV status not recorded). Some clones in this sample may be carry-over from other donors' samples. The chain is built from TRBV7-6 and TRBJ2-5, with no clear D. CDR3 coding DNA: TGTGCCAACAGCTTAGAACACCCCTTGGAAGAGACCCAGTACTTC. Its protein product is CANSLEHPLEETQYF. Full variable domain (rest looked up from reference TRBV7-6 and TRBJ2-5): GAGVSQSPRYKVTKRGQDVALRCDPISGHVSLYWYRQALGQGPEFLTYFNYEAQQDKSGLPNDRFSAERPEGSISTLTIQRTEQRDSAMYRCANSLEHPLEETQYFGPGTRLLVL.